Included here is one TCR beta chain sequence, with context. This record comes from a study of T-cell reconstitution after alpha-beta-depleted transplantation in children. The ends were cut back, 6 bases at V and 3 bases at J, with 13 bases in the middle. This CDR3 is built from 14 residues. Preparing the TCRbeta library involved the use of unique molecular identifiers. MiXCR, run by TCRdb on the PCR reads, gives a single entry per CDR3 protein. Of some 150,000 distinct CDR3 sequences listed, about 9% are singletons. The receptor was derived from a female patient aged 2 to 10 who had a stem cell transplant for congenital amegakaryocytic thrombocytopenia, so the T cells may come from the graft donor. This sample comprised PBMCs, mostly from graft donor cells, obtained 180 days after TCRalphabeta/CD19-depleted stem cell transplant. V usage is TRBV12-3 or TRBV12-4 and J usage is TRBJ2-3, with D possibly matching TRBD1 (6 bases). CDR3 sequence: CASREAGVTDTQYF. The CDR3, as DNA: TGTGCCAGCAGGGAAGCAGGGGTTACAGATACGCAGTATTTT.